This T cell receptor beta chain derives from a study of blood T cell repertoires in COVID-19. About the research overall: Samples came from the United States, Italy and Spain, spanning acute and convalescent COVID-19. Sources were T cells, B-cell-depleted T cells, or PBMCs; the material itself was cDNA or gDNA.

Authors' analysis steps: Reference gene primer amplification in the assay estimated nucleated cell counts. Libraries were prepared by immunoSEQ multiplex PCR; TCRdb keeps only in-frame clonotypes and omits some of them. V and J calls and clone size are as listed in that table; D and trimming were resolved from the DNA. The table shows over 55,000 clones, with over 80% occurring only once. With 1 base removed from V and 0 bases from J, the gap between germline ends came to 7 bases. Germline CDR1 LGHDT, CDR2 YNNKEL (reference sequence). The CDR3 runs to 15 residues. J is TRBJ1-3 and V is TRBV3-1 (or the pseudogene TRBV3-2), with a possible D match to TRBD1 (6 bases). This clonotype was obtained from a man in his fifties or sixties with active COVID-19. Material: peripheral blood. In DNA form, the CDR3 reads TGTGCCAGCAGCCAAGGACAGGCCTCTGGAAACACCATATATTTT. This encodes CASSQGQASGNTIYF.